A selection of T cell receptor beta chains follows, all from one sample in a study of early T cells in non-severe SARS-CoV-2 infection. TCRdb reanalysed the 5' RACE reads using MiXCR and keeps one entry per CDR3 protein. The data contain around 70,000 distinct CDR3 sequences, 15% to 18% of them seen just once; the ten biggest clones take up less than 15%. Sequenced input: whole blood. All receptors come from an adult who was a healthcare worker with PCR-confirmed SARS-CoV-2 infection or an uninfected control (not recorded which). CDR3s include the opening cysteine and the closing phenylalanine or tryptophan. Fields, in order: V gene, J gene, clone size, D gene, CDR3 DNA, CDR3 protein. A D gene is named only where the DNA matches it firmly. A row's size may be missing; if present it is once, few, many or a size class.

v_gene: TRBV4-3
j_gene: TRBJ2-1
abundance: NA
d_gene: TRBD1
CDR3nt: TGCGCCAGCAGTGACCGGGACAGACGCTACAATGAGCAGTTCTTC
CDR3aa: CASSDRDRRYNEQFF

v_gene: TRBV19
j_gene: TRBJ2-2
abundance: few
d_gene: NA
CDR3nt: TGTGCCAGTAGTATTCTAAGTCCGCGGCAGGGGCAACACGGGGAGCTGTTTTTT
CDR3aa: CASSILSPRQGQHGELFF

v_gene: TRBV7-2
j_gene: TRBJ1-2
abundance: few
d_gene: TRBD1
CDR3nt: TGTGCCAGCAGCCCGGAGGGGACAGTAGCCTATGGCTACACCTTC
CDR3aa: CASSPEGTVAYGYTF

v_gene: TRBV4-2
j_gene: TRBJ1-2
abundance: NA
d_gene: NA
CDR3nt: TGTGCCAGCAGCCAAGGCGGAACCAACTATGGCTACACCTTC
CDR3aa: CASSQGGTNYGYTF

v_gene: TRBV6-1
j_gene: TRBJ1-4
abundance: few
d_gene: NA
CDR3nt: TGTGCCAGCACTACCGGACCGAGCCAGAAACTGTTTTTT
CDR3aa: CASTTGPSQKLFF

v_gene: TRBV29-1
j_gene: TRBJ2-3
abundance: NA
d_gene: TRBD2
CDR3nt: TGCAGCGCCTGGACTAGCGGGTGGGGTGATACGCAGTATTTT
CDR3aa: CSAWTSGWGDTQYF

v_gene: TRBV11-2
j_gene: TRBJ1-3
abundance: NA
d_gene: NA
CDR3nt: TGTGCCAGCAGCCGAGTTGGAAACACCATATATTTT
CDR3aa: CASSRVGNTIYF

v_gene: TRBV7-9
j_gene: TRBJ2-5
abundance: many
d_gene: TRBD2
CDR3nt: TGTGCCAGCAGCTCTCCTAGCGGGAGCGACCAAGAGACCCAGTACTTC
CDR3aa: CASSSPSGSDQETQYF

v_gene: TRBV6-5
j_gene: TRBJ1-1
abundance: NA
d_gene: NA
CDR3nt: TGTGCCAGCAGCCACAGGAACACTGAAGCTTTCTTT
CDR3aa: CASSHRNTEAFF

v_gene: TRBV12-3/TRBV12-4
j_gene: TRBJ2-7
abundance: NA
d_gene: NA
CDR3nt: TGTGCCAGCCGGAGGGACAACTCCTACGAGCAGTACTTC
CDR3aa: CASRRDNSYEQYF

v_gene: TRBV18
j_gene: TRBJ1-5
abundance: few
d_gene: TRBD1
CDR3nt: TGTGCCAGCTCACCCGCCCGACAGGGGTTCTCGCAGCCCCAGCATTTT
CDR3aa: CASSPARQGFSQPQHF

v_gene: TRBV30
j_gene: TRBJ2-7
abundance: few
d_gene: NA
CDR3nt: TGTGCCTGGAGGCCGGCGGAGAGGGACGAGCAGTACTTC
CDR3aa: CAWRPAERDEQYF

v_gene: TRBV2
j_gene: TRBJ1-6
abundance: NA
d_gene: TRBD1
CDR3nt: TGTGCCAGCAGTGGCCCCTGGACAGGGACAAATTCACCCCTCCACTTT
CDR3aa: CASSGPWTGTNSPLHF

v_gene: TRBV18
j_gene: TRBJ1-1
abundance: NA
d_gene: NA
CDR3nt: TGTGCCAGCTCCCCCGGGACCCTCAACACTGAAGCTTTCTTT
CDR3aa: CASSPGTLNTEAFF

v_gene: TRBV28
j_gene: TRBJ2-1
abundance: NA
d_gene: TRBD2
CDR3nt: TGTGCCAGCAGCCGTAGTGGCGGGGGGGTTAATGAGCAGTTCTTC
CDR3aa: CASSRSGGGVNEQFF

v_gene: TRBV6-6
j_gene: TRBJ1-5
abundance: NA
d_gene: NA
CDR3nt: TGTGCCAGCAGTTACTCGGCGGGGAGCAATCAGCCCCAGCATTTT
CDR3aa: CASSYSAGSNQPQHF

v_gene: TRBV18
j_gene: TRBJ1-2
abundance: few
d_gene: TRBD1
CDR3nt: TGTGCCAGCTCAATCAGACAGGGGGGTTCTGGCTACACCTTC
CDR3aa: CASSIRQGGSGYTF

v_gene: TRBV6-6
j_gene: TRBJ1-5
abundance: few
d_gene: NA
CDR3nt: TGTGCCAGCAGTTCCCTTGCCCAGGGGCAGCCCCAGCATTTT
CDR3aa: CASSSLAQGQPQHF

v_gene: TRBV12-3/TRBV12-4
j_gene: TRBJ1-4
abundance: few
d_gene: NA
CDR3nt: TGTGCCAGCAGTTTAGCGCGGCGGACAAGAGGAGAAAAACTGTTTTTT
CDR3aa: CASSLARRTRGEKLFF

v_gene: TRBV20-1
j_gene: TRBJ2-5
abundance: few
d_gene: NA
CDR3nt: TGCAGTGCTAGCGGGAGTGCCCAAGAGACCCAGTACTTC
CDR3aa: CSASGSAQETQYF

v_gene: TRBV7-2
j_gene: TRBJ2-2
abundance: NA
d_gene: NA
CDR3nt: TGTGCCAGCAGCTTAGGGGGCTTCACCGGGGAGCTGTTTTTT
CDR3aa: CASSLGGFTGELFF

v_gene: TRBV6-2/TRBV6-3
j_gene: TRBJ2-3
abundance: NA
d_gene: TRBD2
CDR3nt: TGTGCCAGCAGTTATTCTAGCGGGAGTAGGTTTGATACGCAGTATTTT
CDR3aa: CASSYSSGSRFDTQYF

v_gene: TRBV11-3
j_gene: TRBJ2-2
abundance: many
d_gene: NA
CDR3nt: TGTGCCAGCAGCCCATCTAGCGTGGCCGGGGAGCTGTTTTTT
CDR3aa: CASSPSSVAGELFF

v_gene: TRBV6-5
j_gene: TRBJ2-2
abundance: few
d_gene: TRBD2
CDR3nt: TGTGCCAGCAGTACACTAGCGGGAGGTCACGGGGAGCTGTTTTTT
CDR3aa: CASSTLAGGHGELFF

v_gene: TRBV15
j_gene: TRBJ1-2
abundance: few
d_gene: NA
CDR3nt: TGTGCCACCAGCAGAGGGAGGGGCGATGGCTACACCTTC
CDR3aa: CATSRGRGDGYTF

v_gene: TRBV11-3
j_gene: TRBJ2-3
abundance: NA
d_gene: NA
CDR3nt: TGTGCCAGCAGCTTAGAGGACGGAGCTGATACGCAGTATTTT
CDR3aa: CASSLEDGADTQYF

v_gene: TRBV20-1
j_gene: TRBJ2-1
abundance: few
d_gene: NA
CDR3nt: TGCAGGACCAGTGAGGGGACGGGACATGAGATCTTC
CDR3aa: CRTSEGTGHEIF

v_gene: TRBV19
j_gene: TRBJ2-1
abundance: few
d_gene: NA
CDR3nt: TGTGCCAGTACCCCAAACCGGGCCTTGAGCCATGAGCAGTTCTTC
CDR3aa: CASTPNRALSHEQFF

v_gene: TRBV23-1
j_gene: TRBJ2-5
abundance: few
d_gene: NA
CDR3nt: TGCGCCAGCAGTCGAGACTTTTCCCGGGGAGAGACCCAGTACTTC
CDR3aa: CASSRDFSRGETQYF

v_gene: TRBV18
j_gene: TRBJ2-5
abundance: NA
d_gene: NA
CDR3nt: TGTGCCAGCTCAAGGTCCGGGATCCAAGAGACCCAGTACTTC
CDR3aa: CASSRSGIQETQYF

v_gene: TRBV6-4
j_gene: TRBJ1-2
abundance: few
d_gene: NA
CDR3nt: TGTGCCAGCAGTGAGGCGGTGGGCTATGGCTACACCTTC
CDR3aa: CASSEAVGYGYTF

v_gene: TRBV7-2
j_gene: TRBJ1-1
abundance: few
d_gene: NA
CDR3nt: TGTGCCAGCAGCGGCAGGCTTTCGAACACTGAAGCTTTCTTT
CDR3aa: CASSGRLSNTEAFF

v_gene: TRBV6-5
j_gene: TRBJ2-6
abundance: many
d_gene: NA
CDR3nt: TGTGCCAGCAGTTACGCGGTATCTGGGGCCAACGTCCTGACTTTC
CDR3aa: CASSYAVSGANVLTF

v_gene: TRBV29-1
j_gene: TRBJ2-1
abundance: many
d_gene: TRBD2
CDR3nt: TGCAGCGCCCGGACTAGCTATAGCTCCTACAATGAGCAGTTCTTC
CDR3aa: CSARTSYSSYNEQFF

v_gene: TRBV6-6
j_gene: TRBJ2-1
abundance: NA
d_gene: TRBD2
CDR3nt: TGTGCCAGCAGTCCGGGACTAGCGGGAAAGAACAATGAGCAGTTCTTC
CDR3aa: CASSPGLAGKNNEQFF

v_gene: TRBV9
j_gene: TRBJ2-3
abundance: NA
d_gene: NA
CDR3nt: TGTGCCAGCAGCCCTCAGACTACCCCAGATACGCAGTATTTT
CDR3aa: CASSPQTTPDTQYF

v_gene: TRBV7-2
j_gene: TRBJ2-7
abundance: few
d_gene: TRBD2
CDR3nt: TGTGCCAGCAGCCTAGCGGTGACCTCCTACGAGCAGTACTTC
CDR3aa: CASSLAVTSYEQYF

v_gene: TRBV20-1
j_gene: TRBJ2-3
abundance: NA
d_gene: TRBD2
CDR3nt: TGCAGTGCTAGAGATTGGGGGACTAGCATCGATACGCAGTATTTT
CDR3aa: CSARDWGTSIDTQYF

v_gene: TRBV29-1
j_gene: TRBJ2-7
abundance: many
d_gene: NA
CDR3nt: TGCAGCGTTGGGGCAGGGGAAGGTTACGAGCAGTACTTC
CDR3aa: CSVGAGEGYEQYF

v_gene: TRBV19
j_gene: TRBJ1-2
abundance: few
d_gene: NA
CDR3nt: TGTGCCAGTACCCAGAGCTCCAGGGCCGGCTATGGCTACACCTTC
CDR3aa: CASTQSSRAGYGYTF

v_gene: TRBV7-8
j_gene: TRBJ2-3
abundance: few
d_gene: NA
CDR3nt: TGTGCCAGCAGCTTAGCGGGTCAGGTTGAGTTTGGCACAGATACGCAGTATTTT
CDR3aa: CASSLAGQVEFGTDTQYF

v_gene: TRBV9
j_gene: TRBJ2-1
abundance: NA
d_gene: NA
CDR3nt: TGTGCCAGCAGCGTACGTGGGACCTACAATGAGCAGTTCTTC
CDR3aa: CASSVRGTYNEQFF

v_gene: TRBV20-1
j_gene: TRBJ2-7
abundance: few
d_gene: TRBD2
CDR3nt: TGCAGTGCCCAGGGACTAGCGGGACCCTACGAGCAGTACTTC
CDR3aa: CSAQGLAGPYEQYF

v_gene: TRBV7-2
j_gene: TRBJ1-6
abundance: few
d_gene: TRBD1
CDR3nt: TGTGCCAGCAGCTTCTGGGCGGGACAGGGCAATAATTCACCCCTCCACTTT
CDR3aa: CASSFWAGQGNNSPLHF

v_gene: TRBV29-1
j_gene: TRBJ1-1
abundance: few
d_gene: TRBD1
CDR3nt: TGCAGCGTTGCCCGCTGGGACAGGGAATATGGAGCTTTCTTT
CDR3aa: CSVARWDREYGAFF

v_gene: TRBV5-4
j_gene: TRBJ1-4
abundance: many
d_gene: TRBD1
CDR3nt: TGTGCCAGCAGCTTCCAGGGGGCAACTAATGAAAAACTGTTTTTT
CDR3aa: CASSFQGATNEKLFF

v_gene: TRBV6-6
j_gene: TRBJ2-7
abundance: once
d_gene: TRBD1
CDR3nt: TGTGCCAGCAGAAACACCGGGACAGGCAACCACTACGAGCAGTACTTC
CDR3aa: CASRNTGTGNHYEQYF

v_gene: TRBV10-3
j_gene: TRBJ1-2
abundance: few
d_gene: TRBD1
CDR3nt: TGTGCCATCAGTCAGGGGGGTAACTATGGCTACACCTTC
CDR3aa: CAISQGGNYGYTF